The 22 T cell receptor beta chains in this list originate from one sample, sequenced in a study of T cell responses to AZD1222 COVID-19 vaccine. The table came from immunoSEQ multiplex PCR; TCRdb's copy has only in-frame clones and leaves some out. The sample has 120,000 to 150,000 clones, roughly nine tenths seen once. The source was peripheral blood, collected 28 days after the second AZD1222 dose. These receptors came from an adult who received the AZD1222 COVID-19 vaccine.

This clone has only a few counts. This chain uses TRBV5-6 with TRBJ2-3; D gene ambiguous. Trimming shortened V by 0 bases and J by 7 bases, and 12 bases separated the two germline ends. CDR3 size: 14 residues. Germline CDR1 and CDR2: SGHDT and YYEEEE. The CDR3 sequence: CASSLDMSVHTQYF. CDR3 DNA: TGTGCCAGCAGCTTGGACATGAGTGTGCATACGCAGTATTTT.

CDR3 sequence reads: CASRGSTGVRTEAFF. The DNA of the CDR3 is TGTGCCAGCAGAGGGAGTACAGGGGTTCGGACTGAAGCTTTCTTT. The V gene is TRBV2, the J gene TRBJ1-1; 7 bases match TRBD1. Germline values: CDR1 SNHLY, CDR2 FYNNEI. Trimming at V came to 6 bases and at J to 5 bases, leaving 12 bases not matched to a gene. There are 15 residues in the CDR3.

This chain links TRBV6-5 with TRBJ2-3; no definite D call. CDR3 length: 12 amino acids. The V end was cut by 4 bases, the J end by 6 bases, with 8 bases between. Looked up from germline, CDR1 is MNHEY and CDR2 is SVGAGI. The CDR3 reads CASSSSRDTQYF. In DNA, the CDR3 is TGTGCCAGCAGTTCCTCCCGCGATACGCAGTATTTT.

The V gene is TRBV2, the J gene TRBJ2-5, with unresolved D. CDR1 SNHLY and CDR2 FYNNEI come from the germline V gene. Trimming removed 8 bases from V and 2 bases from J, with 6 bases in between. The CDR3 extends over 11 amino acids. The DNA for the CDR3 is TGTGCCAGCGGACCGCAAGAGACCCAGTACTTC. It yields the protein CASGPQETQYF.

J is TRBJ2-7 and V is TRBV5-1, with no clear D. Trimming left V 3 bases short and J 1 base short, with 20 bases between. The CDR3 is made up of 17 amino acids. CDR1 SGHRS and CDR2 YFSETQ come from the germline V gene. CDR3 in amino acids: CASSSVPGHHLSYEQYF. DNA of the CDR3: TGCGCCAGCAGCTCGGTCCCCGGCCACCACCTATCCTACGAGCAGTACTTC. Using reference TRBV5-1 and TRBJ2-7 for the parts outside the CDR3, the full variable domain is KAGVTQTPRYLIKTRGQQVTLSCSPISGHRSVSWYQQTPGQGLQFLFEYFSETQRNKGNFPGRFSGRQFSNSRSEMNVSTLELGDSALYLCASSSVPGHHLSYEQYFGPGTRLTVT.

Here the CDR3 reads CASSPQTSGQETQYF. In DNA, the CDR3 is TGCGCCAGCAGCCCACAAACTAGCGGGCAAGAGACCCAGTACTTC. V and J are TRBV5-1 and TRBJ2-5, with 9 bases identical to TRBD2. The CDR3 extends over 15 amino acids. V lost 4 bases, J lost 2 bases, and 6 bases stayed unmatched. CDR1 and CDR2 from the germline V gene are SGHRS and YFSETQ.

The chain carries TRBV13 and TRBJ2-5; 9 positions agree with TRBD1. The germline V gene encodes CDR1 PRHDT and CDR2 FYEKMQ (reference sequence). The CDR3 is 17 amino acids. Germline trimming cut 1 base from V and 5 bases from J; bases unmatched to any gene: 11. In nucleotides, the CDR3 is TGTGCCAGCAGCTTAGACACCACAGGGGGCTCGGAGGAGACCCAGTACTTC. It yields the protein CASSLDTTGGSEETQYF.

DNA for the CDR3: TGTGCCAGCAGCTCTTTCCAGGATAACTATGGCTACACCTTC. This sequence encodes CASSSFQDNYGYTF. V and J are TRBV7-9 and TRBJ1-2; D is unclear. The CDR3 runs 14 residues. V was pared by 4 bases and J by 1 base, with 10 bases between. Germline V gene data show CDR1 as SEHNR and CDR2 as FQNEAQ (reference sequence).

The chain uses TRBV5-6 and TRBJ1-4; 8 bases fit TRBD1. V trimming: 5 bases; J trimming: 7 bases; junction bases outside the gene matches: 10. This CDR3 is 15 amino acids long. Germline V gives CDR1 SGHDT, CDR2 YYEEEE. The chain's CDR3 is CASSLGQGSGEKLFF. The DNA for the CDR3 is TGTGCCAGCAGTTTAGGACAGGGTTCGGGTGAAAAACTGTTTTTT.

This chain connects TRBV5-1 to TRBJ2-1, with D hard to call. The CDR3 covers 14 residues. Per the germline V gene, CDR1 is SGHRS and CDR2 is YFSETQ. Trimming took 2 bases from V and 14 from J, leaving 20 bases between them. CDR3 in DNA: TGCGCCAGCAGCTTTTCGCAACTCCCGACTGATGAGTTCTTC. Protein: CASSFSQLPTDEFF.

CDR3 DNA sequence: TGTGCCAGCAGCTTGGAACCTAATGAAAAACTGTTTTTT. Its translation is CASSLEPNEKLFF. The chain recombines TRBV5-4 with TRBJ1-4; D ambiguous. The CDR3 runs 13 residues. Trimming took 0 bases from V and 3 from J, leaving 3 bases between them. Germline CDR1 and CDR2: SGHNT and YYREEE (reference sequence).

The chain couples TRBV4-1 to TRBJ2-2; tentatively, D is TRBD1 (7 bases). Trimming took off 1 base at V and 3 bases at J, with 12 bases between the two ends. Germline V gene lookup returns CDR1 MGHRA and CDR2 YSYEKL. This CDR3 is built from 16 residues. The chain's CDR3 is CASSQGVRGDTGELFF. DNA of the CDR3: TGCGCCAGCAGCCAAGGCGTCAGGGGGGACACCGGGGAGCTGTTTTTT.

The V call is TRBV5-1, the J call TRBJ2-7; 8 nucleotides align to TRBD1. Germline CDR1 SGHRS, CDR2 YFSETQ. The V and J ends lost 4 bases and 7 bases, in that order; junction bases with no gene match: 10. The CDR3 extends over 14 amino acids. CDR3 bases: TGCGCCAGCAGCGTCGGACAGGGTCCCCGGGAGCAGTACTTC. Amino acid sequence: CASSVGQGPREQYF. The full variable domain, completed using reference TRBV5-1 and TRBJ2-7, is KAGVTQTPRYLIKTRGQQVTLSCSPISGHRSVSWYQQTPGQGLQFLFEYFSETQRNKGNFPGRFSGRQFSNSRSEMNVSTLELGDSALYLCASSVGQGPREQYFGPGTRLTVT.

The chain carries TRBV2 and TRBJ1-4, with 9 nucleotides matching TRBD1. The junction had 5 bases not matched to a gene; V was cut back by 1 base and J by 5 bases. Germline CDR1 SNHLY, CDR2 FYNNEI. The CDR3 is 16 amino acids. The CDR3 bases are TGTGCCAGCAGTGAAGGGACCGGGACAGGGAATGAAAAACTGTTTTTT. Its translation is CASSEGTGTGNEKLFF.

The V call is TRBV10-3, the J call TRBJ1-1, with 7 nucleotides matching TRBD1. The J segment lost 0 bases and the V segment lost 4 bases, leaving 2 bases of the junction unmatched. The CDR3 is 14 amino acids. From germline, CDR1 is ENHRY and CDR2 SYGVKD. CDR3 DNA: TGTGCCATCAGTGGGACAGGTGTGAACACTGAAGCTTTCTTT. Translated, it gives CAISGTGVNTEAFF.

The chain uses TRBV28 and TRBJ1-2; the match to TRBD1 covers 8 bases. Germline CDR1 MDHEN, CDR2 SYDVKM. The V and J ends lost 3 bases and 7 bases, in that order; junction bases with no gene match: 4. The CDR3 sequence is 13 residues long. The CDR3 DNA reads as TGTGCCAGCAGTTTTCCAGGGGGCAGTGGCTACACCTTC. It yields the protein CASSFPGGSGYTF.

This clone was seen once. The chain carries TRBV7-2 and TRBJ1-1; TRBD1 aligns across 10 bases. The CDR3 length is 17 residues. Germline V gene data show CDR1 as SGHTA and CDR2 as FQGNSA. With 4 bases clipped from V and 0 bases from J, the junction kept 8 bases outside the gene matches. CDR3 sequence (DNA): TGTGCCAGCAGCTCCCGGGACAGGGGTTTCATGAACACTGAAGCTTTCTTT. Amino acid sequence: CASSSRDRGFMNTEAFF.

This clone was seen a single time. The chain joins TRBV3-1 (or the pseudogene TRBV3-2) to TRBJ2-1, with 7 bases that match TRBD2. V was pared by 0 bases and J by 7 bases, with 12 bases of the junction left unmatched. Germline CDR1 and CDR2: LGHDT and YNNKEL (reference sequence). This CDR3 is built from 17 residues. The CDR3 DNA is TGTGCCAGCAGCCAAGATCGCCAGCGGGGAGCGTGGAATGAGCAGTTCTTC. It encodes CASSQDRQRGAWNEQFF.

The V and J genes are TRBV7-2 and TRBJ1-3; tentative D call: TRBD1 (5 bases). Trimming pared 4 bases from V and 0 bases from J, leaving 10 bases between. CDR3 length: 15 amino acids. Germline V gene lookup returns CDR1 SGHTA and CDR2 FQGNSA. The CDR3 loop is CASSYGGGSGNTIYF. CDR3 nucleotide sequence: TGTGCCAGCAGCTATGGCGGGGGCTCTGGAAACACCATATATTTT.

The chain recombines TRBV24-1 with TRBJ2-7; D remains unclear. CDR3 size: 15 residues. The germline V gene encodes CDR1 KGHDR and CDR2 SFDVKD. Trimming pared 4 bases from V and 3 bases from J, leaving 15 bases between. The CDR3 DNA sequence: TGTGCCACCAGTGACGCTGGACGGAACTTCTACGAGCAGTACTTC. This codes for CATSDAGRNFYEQYF.

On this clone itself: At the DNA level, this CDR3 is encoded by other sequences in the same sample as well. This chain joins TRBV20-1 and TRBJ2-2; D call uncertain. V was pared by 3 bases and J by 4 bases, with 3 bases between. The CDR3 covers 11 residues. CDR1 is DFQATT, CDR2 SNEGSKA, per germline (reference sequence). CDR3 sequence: CSARGTGELFF. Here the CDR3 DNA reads TGCAGTGCTAGGGGCACCGGGGAGCTGTTTTTT.

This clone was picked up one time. Here the CDR3 reads CASSSGLAGGESSYEQYF. In DNA, the CDR3 is TGCGCCAGCAGTTCCGGACTAGCGGGAGGGGAGAGCTCCTACGAGCAGTACTTC. V usage is TRBV5-1 and J usage is TRBJ2-7, with TRBD2 identical over 15 bases. Germline CDR1 reads SGHRS; CDR2 reads YFSETQ. Trimming removed 5 bases from V and 0 bases from J; junction bases left unmatched: 9. The CDR3 extends over 18 amino acids.